This TCR beta chain was observed in a study of Graves' ophthalmopathy and Graves' hyperthyroidism. CDR3 length: 16 amino acids. CDR1 SNHLY and CDR2 FYNNEI come from the germline V gene. In the case of this clonotype: A read error is possible here, since a much larger clone lies one base away.

The diagnosis was founded upon clinical symptoms, serum thyroxine, TRAb, thyroid ultrasound and orbital computed tomography. PBMCs stemmed from approximately 10 ml of fresh peripheral blood. Amplified TCR beta CDR3 regions were obtained using RNA transcripts as template. RT-PCR in the first round used HTBI primers; a second-round multiplex PCR followed. TCRdb used MiXCR to reprocess the multiplex PCR reads, holding one entry per CDR3 protein. The profile shows around 660,000 distinct CDR3 sequences, under 50% of them singletons. This sequence joins TRBV2 and TRBJ1-2, with D perhaps TRBD1 (5 bases). This receptor was obtained from an adult man with Graves' ophthalmopathy. Sequencing was carried out using peripheral blood. The CDR3 bases are TGTGCCAACAGTGAATCACAGGACACCGAGTGGGATGGCTACACCTTC. Protein product: CANSESQDTEWDGYTF. The variable domain in full, with the rest retrieved from reference TRBV2 and TRBJ1-2, is EPEVTQTPSHQVTQMGQEVILRCVPISNHLYFYWYRQILGQKVEFLVSFYNNEISEKSEIFDDQFSVERPDGSNFTLKIRSTKLEDSAMYFCANSESQDTEWDGYTFGSGTRLTVV.